This TCR beta chain was recorded in a study of blood T cells in healthy people across ages. Study results and caveats: No one knew whether donors had CMV, which possibly confounded expanded clonotype changes. Conclusively comparing naive with antigen-experienced cells was impossible with unsorted PBMCs.

The authors ran a second PCR of about 6 to 11 cycles using a sample-barcoded 5' primer and a J-beta primer mix. Researchers report that a template-switch adaptor with 12 random nucleotides tagged each cDNA molecule. Every sample gave at least 3 million paired-end reads containing CDR3. Using its own MiXCR run on the 5' RACE reads, TCRdb lists one record per CDR3 protein. Among over 950,000 distinct CDR3 sequences listed, roughly 50% were seen once. This clonotype turned up a few times. Its antigen remains unidentified. Germline values: CDR1 SGDLS, CDR2 YYNGEE. The CDR3 extends over 16 amino acids. Trimming pared 4 bases from V and 1 base from J, leaving 17 bases between.

Sequenced input: blood. This sequence joins TRBV9 and TRBJ2-5, with D uncertain. The clonotype comes from a woman aged 55-69 years in good health. In DNA form, the CDR3 reads TGTGCCAGCAGCATGAACCCCGGACCGAGCCAAGAGACCCAGTACTTC. It is translated as CASSMNPGPSQETQYF.